These T cell receptor beta chains were read from a single sample in a study of cytomegalovirus exposure and HLA in healthy donors. Sequenced by immunoSEQ multiplex PCR; TCRdb stores in-frame clones only, minus some. This table holds tens of thousands of clones, under 90% found once. The sequenced sample consisted of PBMCs. These receptors were taken from a man aged 45-65 years in good health and CMV-seronegative. CDR3s include the opening cysteine and the closing phenylalanine or tryptophan. The order of the fields is clone size, J gene, D gene, V gene, CDR3 DNA, CDR3 protein. A D gene is named only where the DNA matches it firmly. Only some rows state a clone size, as once, few, many or a class for expanded clones.

.,TRBJ1-1,.,TRBV30,TGTGCCTGGAGTCCGGGACTGCAGAACATGAACACTGAAGCTTTCTTT,CAWSPGLQNMNTEAFF
.,TRBJ2-3,TRBD2,TRBV7-7,TGTGCTAGCAGCCCGGGACTAGCGGGAGCAGGGGATACGCAGTATTTT,CASSPGLAGAGDTQYF
.,TRBJ2-5,.,TRBV10-2,TGCGCCAGCAGTGAAGGGGGTCCCCAGTACTTC,CASSEGGPQYF
few,TRBJ1-5,.,TRBV6-5,TGTGCCAGCACTCCTGCGGGGATCAATCAGCCCCAGCATTTT,CASTPAGINQPQHF
.,TRBJ1-2,.,TRBV6-5,TGTGCCAGCAGAACAGGATCTAACTATGGCTACACCTTC,CASRTGSNYGYTF
.,TRBJ2-3,.,TRBV10-2,TGCGCCAGCGGCAGGGATCCCACAGATACGCAGTATTTT,CASGRDPTDTQYF
.,TRBJ1-5,.,TRBV10-3,TGTGCCATCAGTGAGTCGGGTTTTAGGGAGGATCAGCCCCAGCATTTT,CAISESGFREDQPQHF
.,TRBJ1-2,TRBD1,TRBV5-8,TGTGCCAGCAGCCCCGAAACAGGGGGGGCTGGCTACACCTTC,CASSPETGGAGYTF
.,TRBJ2-1,TRBD2,TRBV27,TGTGCCAGCGGGACTAGCGGGAGGGCCTATGAGCAGTTCTTC,CASGTSGRAYEQFF
.,TRBJ1-5,TRBD1,TRBV6-1,TGTGCCAGCAGTGAAAGAGGGGGCGCGGGTCAGCCCCAGCATTTT,CASSERGGAGQPQHF
.,TRBJ2-7,TRBD2,TRBV11-2,TGTGCCAGCAGCTCGGGACTAGCGGGTGGATTGTACGAGCAGTACTTC,CASSSGLAGGLYEQYF
.,TRBJ2-4,.,TRBV11-1,TGTGCCAGCCCGGGAGAGGGGGCAGGGGGTCTGGCCAAAAACATTCAGTACTTC,CASPGEGAGGLAKNIQYF
.,TRBJ1-3,TRBD1,TRBV7-9,TGTGCCAGCAGCTCACAGGGGGGAAACACCATATATTTT,CASSSQGGNTIYF
.,TRBJ2-3,.,TRBV21-1,TGTGCCAGCAGCAAAGCGCGGCAGCCTTACCACCCGTACCTTAGCACAGATACGCAGTATTTT,CASSKARQPYHPYLSTDTQYF
.,TRBJ1-4,TRBD1,TRBV9,TGTGCCAGCAGCGACCCAGGGGGCGGCGATGAAAAACTGTTTTTT,CASSDPGGGDEKLFF
.,TRBJ2-3,.,TRBV14,TGTGCCAGCAGCCAATCGACAGCCACAGATACGCAGTATTTT,CASSQSTATDTQYF
.,TRBJ2-5,TRBD2,TRBV5-5,TGTGCCAGCAGCCTAGGACTAGCGGGAGTTCGAGAGACCCAGTACTTC,CASSLGLAGVRETQYF
.,TRBJ2-1,.,TRBV11-2,TGTGCCAGCAGCTTAGGGGGCAGTGAGCAGTTCTTC,CASSLGGSEQFF
.,TRBJ2-3,.,TRBV9,TGTGCCAGCAGCCTTTGGCTGAGCACAGATACGCAGTATTTT,CASSLWLSTDTQYF
.,TRBJ2-7,.,TRBV5-1,TGCGCCAGCAGCTACAGGGAAGCAGCCCCCTCAGACGAGCAGTACTTC,CASSYREAAPSDEQYF
.,TRBJ1-5,TRBD1,TRBV9,TGTGCCAGCAGGGAATACAGGACAGGGGGCAATTATCAGCCCCAGCATTTT,CASREYRTGGNYQPQHF
once,TRBJ2-6,.,TRBV4-1,TGCGCCAGCAGCCAAGTTGGGGCAGGGGAGTCTGGGGCCAACGTCCTGACTTTC,CASSQVGAGESGANVLTF
.,TRBJ1-4,TRBD1,TRBV19,TGTGCCAGTAGTATACTTGCGGGACAGCGTAATGAAAAACTGTTTTTT,CASSILAGQRNEKLFF
.,TRBJ1-5,.,TRBV21-1,TGTGCCAGCAGCAATGGACAGGGTGAAGTGTTGCCCCAGCATTTT,CASSNGQGEVLPQHF
.,TRBJ1-5,TRBD1,TRBV9,TGTGCCAGCAGCGTTGGACAGGGGACTAGCAATCAGCCCCAGCATTTT,CASSVGQGTSNQPQHF
.,TRBJ2-2,TRBD1,TRBV9,TGTGCCAGCAGGCATCAGAAGGGCAGGGGGCAAGACGGGGAGCTGTTTTTT,CASRHQKGRGQDGELFF
.,TRBJ1-4,.,TRBV5-8,TGTGCCAGCAGCTTTCGGGGAGCAACTAGTGAAAAACTGTTTTTT,CASSFRGATSEKLFF
.,TRBJ2-2,TRBD2,TRBV5-1,TGCGCCAGCAGCTTCTGGCGGGAGAGTGGCGGGGAGCTGTTTTTT,CASSFWRESGGELFF
.,TRBJ1-6,.,TRBV11-2,TGTGCCAGCAGGGGCTTTAATAATTCACCCCTCCACTTT,CASRGFNNSPLHF
.,TRBJ2-7,.,TRBV6-1,TGTGCCAGCAGTGAAGGGAGGGTTACCTACGAGCAGTACTTC,CASSEGRVTYEQYF
.,TRBJ2-7,TRBD2,TRBV9,TGTGCCAGCAGCGTAGGGGCTAGCGGGACCTACGAGCAGTACTTC,CASSVGASGTYEQYF
.,TRBJ2-1,.,TRBV7-9,TGTGCCAGCAGCGGGTTCCGAGCGAAATCCTACAATGAGCAGTTCTTC,CASSGFRAKSYNEQFF
.,TRBJ1-2,.,TRBV6-1,TGTGCCAGCAGTGAAGCGCTCAGGGCGGATGGCTACACCTTC,CASSEALRADGYTF
.,TRBJ2-6,.,TRBV2,TGTGCCAGCAGTGACGGGTTCGAGCGCCTAAACCCTGGGGCCAACGTCCTGACTTTC,CASSDGFERLNPGANVLTF
.,TRBJ2-5,TRBD1,TRBV7-9,TGTGCCAGCAGCTTCCGGGACAGGGGGCGAGAGACCCAGTACTTC,CASSFRDRGRETQYF
few,TRBJ2-2,.,TRBV11-3,TGTGCCAGCAGCTCTGAAGGGGGCACCGGGGAGCTGTTTTTT,CASSSEGGTGELFF
.,TRBJ1-1,TRBD1,TRBV28,TGTGCCAGCAGTTCCCCCCGGACAGGGGACACTGAAGCTTTCTTT,CASSSPRTGDTEAFF
.,TRBJ1-1,TRBD1,TRBV28,TGTGCCAGCAGTTTAGTTGCAGGGGGCATCACTGAAGCTTTCTTT,CASSLVAGGITEAFF
once,TRBJ2-4,.,TRBV27,TGTGCCAGCAGTTTAAAGGTCGTGGGACCCAGGGGAAACATTCAGTACTTC,CASSLKVVGPRGNIQYF
.,TRBJ2-1,.,TRBV6-1,TGTGCCAGCAGTGCCTTAGCTGAAGGCCTCGAAAATGAGCAGTTCTTC,CASSALAEGLENEQFF
.,TRBJ1-4,.,TRBV15,TGTGCCACCAGCAGAGCCGACTCCGCGGCTAATGAAAAACTGTTTTTT,CATSRADSAANEKLFF
.,TRBJ2-1,TRBD2,TRBV7-3,TGTGCCAGCAGCGGGGGACTAGCGGGAGTAAGTGAGCAGTTCTTC,CASSGGLAGVSEQFF